This T cell receptor beta chain was identified during a study of blood T cell repertoires in COVID-19. The overall study: Both acute and convalescent COVID-19 samples were obtained from the United States, Italy and Spain. PBMCs, B-cell-depleted T cells, or T cells provided the cDNA or gDNA that made up the material.

J was trimmed by 2 bases and V by 6 bases; bases with no gene match: 8. CDR3 length: 15 amino acids. Germline V gene data show CDR1 as MNHEY and CDR2 as SVGAGI. In the source study's methods: Amplification of reference gene primers provided the estimated nucleated cell counts. Only in-frame clones appear in the TCRdb table, and some are missing; sequencing was by immunoSEQ multiplex PCR. From that table come the V and J calls and clone size; the DNA was used to work out D and trimming. The repertoire has some 120,000 clones, roughly four fifths of them found once; the top ten carry 7% to 9%. The sequencing sample was made of peripheral blood. The chain joins TRBV6-5 to TRBJ1-2; 8 positions agree with TRBD1. The sequence came from a man between 65 and 80 years old with acute or convalescent COVID-19. For the CDR3, the DNA is TGTGCCAGCAGCACCCCCCGGACAGGGAACTATGGCTACACCTTC. Its protein product is CASSTPRTGNYGYTF.